The 9 T cell receptor beta chains below come from one sample, sequenced in a study of T cell responses to AZD1222 COVID-19 vaccine. The table came from immunoSEQ multiplex PCR; TCRdb's copy has only in-frame clones and leaves some out. The sample includes several thousand clones, 88% seen only once; the top ten take approximately 6.8%. The sample consisted of peripheral blood, taken 28 days after the second AZD1222 dose. The receptors shown here come from an adult who received the AZD1222 COVID-19 vaccine.

V usage is TRBV5-1 and J usage is TRBJ2-7; D might be TRBD2 (5 bases). In germline, CDR1 is SGHRS, CDR2 YFSETQ. This CDR3 comprises 15 residues. Trimming cost V 0 bases and J 6 bases, with 16 bases left between them. The CDR3, as DNA: TGCGCCAGCAGCTTGGACAGACCCACCCGGGGCGAGCAGTACTTC. Translating gives CASSLDRPTRGEQYF.

The CDR3 sequence: CASSLHKLAGGLYEQYF. The CDR3 coding sequence is TGTGCCAGCAGCTTGCATAAACTAGCGGGAGGGCTCTACGAGCAGTACTTC. The chain employs TRBV5-8 and TRBJ2-7, with 13 bases identical to TRBD2. The V segment lost 1 base and the J segment 3 bases; nucleotides outside the gene matches: 7. The CDR3 extends over 17 amino acids. The germline V gene has CDR1 SGHTS and CDR2 YDEGEE.

This sequence joins TRBV7-9 and TRBJ2-2; 13 bases align to TRBD2. CDR3 length equals 17 residues. CDR1 is SEHNR, CDR2 FQNEAQ, per germline (reference sequence). Trimming at V came to 2 bases and at J to 4 bases, leaving 4 bases not matched to a gene. The CDR3 is CASSLRTSGSRTGELFF. In DNA, the CDR3 is TGTGCCAGCAGCTTACGGACTAGCGGGAGCCGCACCGGGGAGCTGTTTTTT.

The chain joins TRBV7-3 to TRBJ2-7; 7 nucleotides match TRBD1. V lost 5 bases and J lost 6; bases outside the gene matches: 10. Germline values: CDR1 SGHTA, CDR2 FQGTGA. The CDR3 sequence is 14 residues long. The DNA of the CDR3 is TGTGCCAGCAGCCCCTCGGTCGACAGGGCCGAGCAGTACTTC. The encoded protein is CASSPSVDRAEQYF.

The chain joins TRBV4-1 to TRBJ2-5; no firm D call. Trimming stripped 0 bases from V and 3 bases from J, with 8 bases between. Looked up from germline, CDR1 is MGHRA and CDR2 is YSYEKL. The CDR3 is 14 amino acids. CDR3 bases: TGCGCCAGCAGCCAAGATAGTAAGGAAGAGACCCAGTACTTC. Residues: CASSQDSKEETQYF.

The V call is TRBV28, the J call TRBJ1-4, with D maybe TRBD1 (5 bases). Trimming removed 5 bases at V and 10 bases at J, with 20 bases between. This CDR3 is built from 15 residues. From germline, CDR1 is MDHEN and CDR2 SYDVKM. The CDR3 DNA reads TGTGCCAGCAGTCAAAACCGGGACCCTTGGGGAAAACTGTTTTTT. Translation: CASSQNRDPWGKLFF.

The CDR3 coding sequence is TGTGCCAGCAGCTTAGCGGGGGCAACAGATACGCAGTATTTT. It specifies CASSLAGATDTQYF. V gene TRBV5-4 combines with J gene TRBJ2-3, with TRBD2 identical over 8 bases. CDR3 length: 14 amino acids. V gave up 2 bases and J gave up 3 bases; unmatched junction bases: 2. The germline CDR1 and CDR2 sequences are SGHNT and YYREEE (reference sequence).

J is TRBJ1-5 and V is TRBV6-2 or TRBV6-3; no definite D call. This CDR3 is built from 18 residues. Germline loops: CDR1 MNHEY, CDR2 SVGEGT. The V end was cut by 0 bases, the J end by 0 bases, with 15 bases between. The CDR3 reads CASSYSRTIGYSNQPQHF. The CDR3 bases are TGTGCCAGCAGTTACTCGAGGACGATAGGCTATAGCAATCAGCCCCAGCATTTT.

This rearrangement joins TRBV7-9 to TRBJ2-1, with 9 bases aligning to TRBD1. This CDR3 comprises 13 residues. Germline CDR1 SEHNR, CDR2 FQNEAQ (reference sequence). V was clipped by 8 bases and J by 6 bases; unmatched bases: 5. The CDR3 here is CASVNRGLNEQFF. The CDR3 bases are TGTGCCAGCGTTAACAGGGGGCTCAATGAGCAGTTCTTC.